A single sample gave rise to the 2 T cell receptor beta chains below, sequenced in a study of resident and recirculating memory T cells in vitiligo. Profiled with immunoSEQ multiplex PCR; TCRdb holds only in-frame clones, not every one. The table includes around 76,000 clones, roughly 92% detected once. Sequencing was done on a sample of blood. The receptors shown here come from a male donor with vitiligo.

This chain connects TRBV4-3 to TRBJ2-3, with 12 positions matching TRBD2. The CDR3 covers 17 residues. Germline values: CDR1 LGHNA, CDR2 YSLEER. V shed 1 base and J 2 bases; nucleotides not matched to a gene: 4. The CDR3 nucleotides read TGCGCCAGCAGCCAAGTACTAGCGGGGGGCTCCACAGATACGCAGTATTTT. Protein sequence: CASSQVLAGGSTDTQYF.

The V call is TRBV7-3, the J call TRBJ2-7; D unclear. There are 13 residues in the CDR3. Germline lookup yields CDR1 SGHTA and CDR2 FQGTGA. The V gene lost 2 bases and the J gene lost 7 bases, with 12 bases spanning the gap. The DNA for the CDR3 is TGTGCCAGCAGCTTACTCCCAGGCGAAGAGCAGTACTTC. This gives the protein CASSLLPGEEQYF.